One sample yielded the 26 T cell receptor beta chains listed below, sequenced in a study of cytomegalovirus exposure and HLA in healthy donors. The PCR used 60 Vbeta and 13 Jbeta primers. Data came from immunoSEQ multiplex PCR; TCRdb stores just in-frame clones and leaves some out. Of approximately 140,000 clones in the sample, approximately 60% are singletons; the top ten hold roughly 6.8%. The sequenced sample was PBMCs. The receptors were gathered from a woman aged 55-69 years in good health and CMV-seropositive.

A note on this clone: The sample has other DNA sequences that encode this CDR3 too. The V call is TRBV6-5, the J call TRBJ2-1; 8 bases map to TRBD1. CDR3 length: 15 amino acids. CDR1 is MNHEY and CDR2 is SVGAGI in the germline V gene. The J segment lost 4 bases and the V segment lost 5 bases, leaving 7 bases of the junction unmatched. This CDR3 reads CASSLGQGGYNEQFF. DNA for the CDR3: TGTGCCAGCAGTCTAGGACAGGGCGGGTACAATGAGCAGTTCTTC.

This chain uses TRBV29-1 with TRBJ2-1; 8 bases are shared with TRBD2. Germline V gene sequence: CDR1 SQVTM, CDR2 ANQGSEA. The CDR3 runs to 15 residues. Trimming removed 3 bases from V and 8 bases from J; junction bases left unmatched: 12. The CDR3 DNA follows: TGCAGCGTTGAGACCGGGAGGGCCGGTGTCGATGAGCAGTTCTTC. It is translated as CSVETGRAGVDEQFF.

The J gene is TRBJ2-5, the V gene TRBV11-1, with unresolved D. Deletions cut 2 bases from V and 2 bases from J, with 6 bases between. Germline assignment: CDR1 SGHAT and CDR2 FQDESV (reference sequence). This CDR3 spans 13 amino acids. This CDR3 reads CASSLTRQETQYF. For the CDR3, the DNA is TGTGCCAGCAGCTTAACGCGACAAGAGACCCAGTACTTC.

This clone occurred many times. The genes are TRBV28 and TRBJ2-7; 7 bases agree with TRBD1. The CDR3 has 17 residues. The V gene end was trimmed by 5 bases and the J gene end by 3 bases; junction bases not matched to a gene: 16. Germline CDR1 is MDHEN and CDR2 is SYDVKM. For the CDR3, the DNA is TGTGCCAGCAGTGCCCCGTCGACAGGGATGGGGCGCTACGAGCAGTACTTC. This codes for CASSAPSTGMGRYEQYF.

CDR3 region: CAWGDRASGYTEAFF. The CDR3 DNA sequence: TGTGCCTGGGGGGACAGGGCAAGCGGGTACACTGAAGCTTTCTTT. The V call is TRBV30, the J call TRBJ1-1; 9 nucleotides align to TRBD1. V was pared by 5 bases and J by 3 bases, with 10 bases of the junction left unmatched. Germline V gene data show CDR1 as GTSNPN and CDR2 as SVGIG (reference sequence). The CDR3 is 15 residues long.

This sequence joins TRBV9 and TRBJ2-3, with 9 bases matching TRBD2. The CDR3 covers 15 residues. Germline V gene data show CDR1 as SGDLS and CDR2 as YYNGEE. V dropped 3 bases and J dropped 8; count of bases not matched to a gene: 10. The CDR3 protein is CASSAAPSAGGTQYF. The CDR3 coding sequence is TGTGCCAGCAGCGCCGCACCTTCAGCGGGAGGTACGCAGTATTTT.

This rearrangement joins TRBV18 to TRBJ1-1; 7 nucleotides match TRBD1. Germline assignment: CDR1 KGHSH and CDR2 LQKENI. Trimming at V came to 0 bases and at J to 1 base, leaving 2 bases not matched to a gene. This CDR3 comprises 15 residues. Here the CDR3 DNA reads TGTGCCAGCTCACCACCCAAGGGGGCGAACACTGAAGCTTTCTTT. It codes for CASSPPKGANTEAFF.

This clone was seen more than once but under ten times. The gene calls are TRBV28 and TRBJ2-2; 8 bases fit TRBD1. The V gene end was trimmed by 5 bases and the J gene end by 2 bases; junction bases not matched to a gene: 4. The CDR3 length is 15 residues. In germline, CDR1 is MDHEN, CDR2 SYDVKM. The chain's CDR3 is CASSIDRGNTGELFF. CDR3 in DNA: TGTGCCAGCAGTATCGACAGGGGAAACACCGGGGAGCTGTTTTTT. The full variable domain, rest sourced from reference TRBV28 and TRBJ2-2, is DVKVTQSSRYLVKRTGEKVFLECVQDMDHENMFWYRQDPGLGLRLIYFSYDVKMKEKGDIPEGYSVSREKKERFSLILESASTNQTSMYLCASSIDRGNTGELFFGEGSRLTVL.

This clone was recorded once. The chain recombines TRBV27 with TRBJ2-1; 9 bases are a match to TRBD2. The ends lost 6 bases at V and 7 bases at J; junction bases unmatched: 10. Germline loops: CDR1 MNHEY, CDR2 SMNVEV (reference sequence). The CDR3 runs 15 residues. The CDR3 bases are TGTGCCAGCAGGACCATAGCGGGAGCTCGGAATGAGCAGTTCTTC. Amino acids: CASRTIAGARNEQFF.

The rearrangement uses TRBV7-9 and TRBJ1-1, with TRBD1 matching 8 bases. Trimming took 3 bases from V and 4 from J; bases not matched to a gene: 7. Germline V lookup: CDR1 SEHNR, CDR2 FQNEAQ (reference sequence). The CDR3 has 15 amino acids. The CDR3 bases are TGTGCCAGCAGCTTCTGGACAGGGCTGAGCACTGAAGCTTTCTTT. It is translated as CASSFWTGLSTEAFF.

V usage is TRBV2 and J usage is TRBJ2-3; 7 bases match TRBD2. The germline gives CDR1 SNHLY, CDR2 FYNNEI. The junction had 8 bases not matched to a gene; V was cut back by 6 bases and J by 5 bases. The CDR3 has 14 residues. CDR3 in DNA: TGTGCCAGCAGGGGGGGGGTAGTAATAGATACGCAGTATTTT. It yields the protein CASRGGVVIDTQYF.

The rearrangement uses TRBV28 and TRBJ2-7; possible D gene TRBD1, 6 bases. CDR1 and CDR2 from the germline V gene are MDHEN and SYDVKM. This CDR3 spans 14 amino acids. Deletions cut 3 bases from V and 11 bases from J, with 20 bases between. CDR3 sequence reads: CASSFYPGQSGEYF. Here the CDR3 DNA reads TGTGCCAGCAGTTTTTATCCCGGACAGTCCGGGGAGTACTTC.

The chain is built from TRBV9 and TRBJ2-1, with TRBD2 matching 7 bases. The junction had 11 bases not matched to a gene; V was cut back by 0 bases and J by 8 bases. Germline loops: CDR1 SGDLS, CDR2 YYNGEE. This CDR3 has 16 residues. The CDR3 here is CASSVGGRGVRDEQFF. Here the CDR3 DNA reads TGTGCCAGCAGCGTAGGAGGGAGGGGTGTTAGGGATGAGCAGTTCTTC.

As DNA, the CDR3 is TGTGCCAGCAGCTTGATACTAGCGGGACCTGATACTGAGCAGTTCTTC. As protein: CASSLILAGPDTEQFF. J is TRBJ2-1 and V is TRBV5-6; 10 bases are a match to TRBD2. In germline, CDR1 is SGHDT, CDR2 YYEEEE. The J segment lost 9 bases and the V segment lost 1 base, leaving 10 bases of the junction unmatched. The CDR3 loop spans 16 amino acids. The full variable domain, its missing parts supplied by reference TRBV5-6 and TRBJ2-1, is DAGVTQSPTHLIKTRGQQVTLRCSPKSGHDTVSWYQQALGQGPQFIFQYYEEEERQRGNFPDRFSGHQFPNYSSELNVNALLLGDSALYLCASSLILAGPDTEQFFGPGTRLTVL.

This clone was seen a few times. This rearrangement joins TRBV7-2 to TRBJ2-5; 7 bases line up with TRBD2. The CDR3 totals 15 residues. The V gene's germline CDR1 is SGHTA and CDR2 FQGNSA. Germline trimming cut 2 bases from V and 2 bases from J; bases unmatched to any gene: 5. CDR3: CASSLWSGIQETQYF. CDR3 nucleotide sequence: TGTGCCAGCAGCTTATGGAGCGGGATTCAAGAGACCCAGTACTTC.

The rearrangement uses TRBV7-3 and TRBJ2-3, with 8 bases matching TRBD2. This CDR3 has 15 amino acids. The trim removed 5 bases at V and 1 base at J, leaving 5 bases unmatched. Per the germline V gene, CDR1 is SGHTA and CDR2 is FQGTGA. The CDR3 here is CASSPHSGGTDTQYF. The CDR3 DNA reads TGTGCCAGCAGCCCACATAGCGGGGGCACAGATACGCAGTATTTT.

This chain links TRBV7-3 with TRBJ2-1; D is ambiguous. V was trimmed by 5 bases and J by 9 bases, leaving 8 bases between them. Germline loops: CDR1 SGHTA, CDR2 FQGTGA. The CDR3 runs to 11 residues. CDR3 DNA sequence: TGTGCCAGCAGCGACTCGGGTGAGCAGTTCTTC. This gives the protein CASSDSGEQFF.

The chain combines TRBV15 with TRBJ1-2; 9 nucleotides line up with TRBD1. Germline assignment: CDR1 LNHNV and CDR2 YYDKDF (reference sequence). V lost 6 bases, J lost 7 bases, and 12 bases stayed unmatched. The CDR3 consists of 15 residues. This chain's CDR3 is CATSKRRQGEGGYTF. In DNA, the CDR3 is TGTGCCACCAGTAAGAGGAGACAGGGGGAGGGTGGCTACACCTTC. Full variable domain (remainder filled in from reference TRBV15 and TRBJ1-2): DAMVIQNPRYQVTQFGKPVTLSCSQTLNHNVMYWYQQKSSQAPKLLFHYYDKDFNNEADTPDNFQSRRPNTSFCFLDIRSPGLGDTAMYLCATSKRRQGEGGYTFGSGTRLTVV.

CDR3 amino acids: CASSYREGRTEAFF. Written as DNA, the CDR3 is TGCGCCAGCAGCTACAGGGAAGGACGCACTGAAGCTTTCTTT. The chain joins TRBV5-1 to TRBJ1-1; D possibly corresponds to TRBD1 (6 bases). Trimming removed 3 bases from V and 4 bases from J, with 13 bases in between. The germline CDR1 and CDR2 sequences are SGHRS and YFSETQ. The CDR3 runs to 14 residues.

CDR3 residues: CASSSVGTSGSQYF. The CDR3 bases are TGTGCCAGCAGTTCGGTAGGGACTAGCGGTTCCCAGTACTTC. The chain links TRBV7-9 to TRBJ2-5; 11 bases match TRBD2. The V and J ends lost 6 bases and 9 bases, in that order; junction bases with no gene match: 9. This CDR3 spans 14 amino acids. Germline V gene sequence: CDR1 SEHNR, CDR2 FQNEAQ (reference sequence).

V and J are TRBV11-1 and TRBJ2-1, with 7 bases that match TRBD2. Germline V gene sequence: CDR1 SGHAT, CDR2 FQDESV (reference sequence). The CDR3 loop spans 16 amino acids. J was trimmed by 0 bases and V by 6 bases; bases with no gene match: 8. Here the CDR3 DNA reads TGTGCCAGCAGTTTCCGGGACTATAGCTCCTACAATGAGCAGTTCTTC. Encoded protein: CASSFRDYSSYNEQFF.

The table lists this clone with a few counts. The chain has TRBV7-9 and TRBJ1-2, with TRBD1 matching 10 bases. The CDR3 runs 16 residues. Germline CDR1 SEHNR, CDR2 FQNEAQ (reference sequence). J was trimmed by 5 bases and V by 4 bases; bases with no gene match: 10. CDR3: CASSSPGTGVAYGYTF. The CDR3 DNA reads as TGTGCCAGCAGCTCCCCCGGGACAGGGGTAGCATATGGCTACACCTTC.

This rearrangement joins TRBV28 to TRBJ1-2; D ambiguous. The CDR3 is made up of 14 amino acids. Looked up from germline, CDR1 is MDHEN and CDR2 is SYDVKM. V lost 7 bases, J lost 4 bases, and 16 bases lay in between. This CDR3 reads CASNTPGTIYGYTF. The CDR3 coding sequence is TGTGCCAGCAACACCCCGGGTACCATCTATGGCTACACCTTC.

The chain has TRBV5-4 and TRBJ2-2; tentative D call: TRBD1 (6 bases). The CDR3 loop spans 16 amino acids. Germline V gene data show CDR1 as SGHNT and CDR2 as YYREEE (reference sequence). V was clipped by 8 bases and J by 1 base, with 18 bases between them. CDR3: CASSDPGTKNTGELFF. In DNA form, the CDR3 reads TGTGCCAGTAGTGACCCGGGGACAAAGAACACCGGGGAGCTGTTTTTT.

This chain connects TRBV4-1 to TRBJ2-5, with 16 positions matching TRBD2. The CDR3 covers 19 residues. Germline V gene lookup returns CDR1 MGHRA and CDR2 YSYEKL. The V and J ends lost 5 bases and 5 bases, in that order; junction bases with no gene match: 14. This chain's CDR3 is CASSRSTGTSGRARETQYF. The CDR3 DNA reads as TGCGCCAGCAGCAGATCTACCGGGACTAGCGGGAGGGCCAGGGAGACCCAGTACTTC.

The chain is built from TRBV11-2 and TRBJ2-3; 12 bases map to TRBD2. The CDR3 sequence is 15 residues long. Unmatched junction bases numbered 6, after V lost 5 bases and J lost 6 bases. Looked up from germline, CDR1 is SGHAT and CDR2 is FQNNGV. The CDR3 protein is CASSRAGLAGDTQYF. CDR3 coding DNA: TGTGCCAGCAGCAGAGCGGGACTAGCGGGCGATACGCAGTATTTT.